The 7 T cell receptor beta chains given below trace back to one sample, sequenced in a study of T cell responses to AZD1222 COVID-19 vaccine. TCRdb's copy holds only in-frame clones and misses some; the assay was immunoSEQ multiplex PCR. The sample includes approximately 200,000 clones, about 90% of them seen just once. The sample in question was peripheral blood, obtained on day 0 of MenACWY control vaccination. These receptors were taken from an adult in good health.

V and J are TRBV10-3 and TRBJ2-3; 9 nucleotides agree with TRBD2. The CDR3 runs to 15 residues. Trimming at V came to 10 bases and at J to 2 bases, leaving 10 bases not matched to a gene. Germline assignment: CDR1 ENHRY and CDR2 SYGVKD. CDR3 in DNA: TGTGCCAACGCCCCGGGACTAGCTCCCACAGATACGCAGTATTTT. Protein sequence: CANAPGLAPTDTQYF.

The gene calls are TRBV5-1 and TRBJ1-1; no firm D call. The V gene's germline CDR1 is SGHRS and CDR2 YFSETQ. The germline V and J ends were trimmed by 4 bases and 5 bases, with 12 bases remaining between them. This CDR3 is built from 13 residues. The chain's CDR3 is CASSPDGGTEAFF. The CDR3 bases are TGCGCCAGCAGCCCGGATGGTGGAACTGAAGCTTTCTTT.

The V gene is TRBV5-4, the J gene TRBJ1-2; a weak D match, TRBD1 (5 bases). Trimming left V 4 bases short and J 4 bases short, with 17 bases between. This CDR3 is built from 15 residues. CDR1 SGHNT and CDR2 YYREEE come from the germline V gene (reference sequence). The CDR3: CASSPRDPDSYGYTF. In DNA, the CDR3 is TGTGCCAGCAGCCCCCGGGACCCCGATAGCTATGGCTACACCTTC.

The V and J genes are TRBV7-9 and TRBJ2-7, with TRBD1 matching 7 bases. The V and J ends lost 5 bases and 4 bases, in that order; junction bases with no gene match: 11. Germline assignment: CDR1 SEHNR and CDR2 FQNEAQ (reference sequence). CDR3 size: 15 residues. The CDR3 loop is CASSPNPGTDYEQYF. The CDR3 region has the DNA TGTGCCAGCAGCCCCAACCCCGGGACAGATTACGAGCAGTACTTC.

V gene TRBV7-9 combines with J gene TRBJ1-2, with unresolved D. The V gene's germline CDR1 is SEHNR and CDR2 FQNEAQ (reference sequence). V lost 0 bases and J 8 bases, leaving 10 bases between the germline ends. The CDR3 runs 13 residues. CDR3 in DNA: TGTGCCAGCAGCTTAGCGGTACCCTGGGGCTACACCTTC. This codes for CASSLAVPWGYTF.

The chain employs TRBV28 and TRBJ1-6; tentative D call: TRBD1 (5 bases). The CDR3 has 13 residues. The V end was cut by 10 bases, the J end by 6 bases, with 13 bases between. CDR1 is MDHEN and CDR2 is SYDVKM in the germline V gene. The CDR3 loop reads CATSGTPNSPLHF. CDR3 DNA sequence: TGTGCCACCTCCGGGACCCCTAATTCACCCCTCCACTTT.

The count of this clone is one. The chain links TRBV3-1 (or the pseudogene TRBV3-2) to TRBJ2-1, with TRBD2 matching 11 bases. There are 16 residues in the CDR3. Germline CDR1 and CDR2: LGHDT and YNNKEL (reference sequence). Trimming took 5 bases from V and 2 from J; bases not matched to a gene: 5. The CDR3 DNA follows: TGTGCCAGCAGCTCCCTACTAGCGGGGGCCTACAATGAGCAGTTCTTC. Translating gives CASSSLLAGAYNEQFF.